Following are 17 T cell receptor beta chains from one sample sequenced in a study of T cell responses to AZD1222 COVID-19 vaccine. TCRdb's table, derived via immunoSEQ multiplex PCR, lists solely in-frame clones and lacks some. In the table there are some 120,000 clones, just under 95% of which are singletons. Source: peripheral blood, taken on day 0 of AZD1222 vaccination. The origin of the receptors is an adult in good health.

This chain connects TRBV11-2 to TRBJ1-1; D is ambiguous. Trimming shortened V by 2 bases and J by 5 bases, and 3 bases separated the two germline ends. The CDR3 consists of 11 residues. The V gene's germline CDR1 is SGHAT and CDR2 FQNNGV. CDR3 region: CASSLLTEAFF. The CDR3 DNA reads as TGTGCCAGCAGCTTACTAACTGAAGCTTTCTTT. The full variable domain, in which reference TRBV11-2 and TRBJ1-1 provide the parts outside the CDR3, is EAGVAQSPRYKIIEKRQSVAFWCNPISGHATLYWYQQILGQGPKLLIQFQNNGVVDDSQLPKDRFSAERLKGVDSTLKIQPAKLEDSAVYLCASSLLTEAFFGQGTRLTVV.

This chain uses TRBV28 with TRBJ1-5; D uncertain. The length of the CDR3 is 14 residues. Germline V gives CDR1 MDHEN, CDR2 SYDVKM. The V end was cut by 3 bases, the J end by 0 bases, with 6 bases between. CDR3 DNA sequence: TGTGCCAGCAGTTTCCGTGATAGCAATCAGCCCCAGCATTTT. Amino acids: CASSFRDSNQPQHF.

This clone was found once. The chain couples TRBV28 to TRBJ2-1; 11 bases align to TRBD1. The CDR3 consists of 15 residues. Losses at the gene ends were 6 bases for V and 7 bases for J; bases not matched to a gene: 8. Germline CDR1 is MDHEN and CDR2 is SYDVKM. DNA of the CDR3: TGTGCCAGCAGCCGACTCGGGACAGGGGGAAATGAGCAGTTCTTC. Translated: CASSRLGTGGNEQFF.

The rearrangement uses TRBV10-3 and TRBJ1-2; no clear D. The CDR3 sequence is 15 residues long. V lost 0 bases to trimming and J lost 3 bases, with 11 bases between them. CDR1 and CDR2 from the germline V gene are ENHRY and SYGVKD. CDR3 in amino acids: CAISESFLTDYGYTF. For the CDR3, the DNA is TGTGCCATCAGTGAGTCTTTTCTGACGGACTATGGCTACACCTTC.

The chain links TRBV28 to TRBJ1-1; TRBD1 matches at 11 bases. V gave up 5 bases and J gave up 0 bases; unmatched junction bases: 5. The germline V gene encodes CDR1 MDHEN and CDR2 SYDVKM. CDR3 length: 16 residues. The DNA of the CDR3 is TGTGCCAGCAGTGGGACAGGGGGTGACCTGAACACTGAAGCTTTCTTT. Translation: CASSGTGGDLNTEAFF.

This CDR3 is CASSFRAPQKAGANVLTF. The CDR3 DNA sequence: TGTGCCAGCAGTTTCCGGGCCCCCCAGAAGGCTGGGGCCAACGTCCTGACTTTC. The V gene is TRBV27, the J gene TRBJ2-6; no clear D gene. Trimming shortened V by 3 bases and J by 2 bases, and 17 bases separated the two germline ends. The CDR3 loop spans 18 amino acids. CDR1 is MNHEY and CDR2 is SMNVEV in the germline V gene (reference sequence).

The chain combines TRBV28 with TRBJ1-1; no clear D. CDR1 is MDHEN and CDR2 is SYDVKM in the germline V gene. The CDR3 is made up of 13 amino acids. The V end was cut by 7 bases, the J end by 8 bases, with 17 bases between. The CDR3 loop is CASTIMRNAEAFF. CDR3 nucleotide sequence: TGTGCCAGCACTATAATGAGGAACGCAGAAGCTTTCTTT.

The CDR3 DNA sequence: TGCAGCTACCAGTGGGGGGATGGCTACACCTTC. This gives the protein CSYQWGDGYTF. The chain combines TRBV29-1 with TRBJ1-2; D might be TRBD1 (5 bases). This CDR3 is built from 11 residues. The V end lost 8 bases, the J end lost 6 bases, and 13 bases lay between the germline ends. CDR1 is SQVTM and CDR2 is ANQGSEA in the germline V gene.

The rearrangement links TRBV27 to TRBJ2-7; maybe TRBD2 (6 bases). This CDR3 region has 14 residues. V was pared by 5 bases and J by 4 bases, with 15 bases between. From germline, CDR1 is MNHEY and CDR2 SMNVEV (reference sequence). CDR3 sequence (DNA): TGTGCCAGCAGTAGAAATGGGGGGTCGTACGAGCAGTACTTC. It codes for CASSRNGGSYEQYF.

This chain connects TRBV9 to TRBJ2-7; 10 bases map to TRBD1. Per the germline V gene, CDR1 is SGDLS and CDR2 is YYNGEE. This CDR3 is built from 14 residues. Trimming removed 4 bases from V and 6 bases from J; junction bases left unmatched: 7. As DNA, the CDR3 is TGTGCCAGCAGCCCAGGGACAGGGGTAGGCGAGCAGTACTTC. Its translation: CASSPGTGVGEQYF.

The chain couples TRBV11-2 to TRBJ2-4; 9 bases agree with TRBD1. Germline V gives CDR1 SGHAT, CDR2 FQNNGV. The CDR3 has 16 amino acids. The V gene end was trimmed by 5 bases and the J gene end by 9 bases; junction bases not matched to a gene: 14. The CDR3: CASSRPGQGVLGIQYF. In DNA, the CDR3 is TGTGCCAGCAGCCGCCCGGGACAGGGAGTTTTGGGCATTCAGTACTTC.

The chain has TRBV5-1 and TRBJ1-1; TRBD1 might be the D (5 bases). The germline V and J ends were trimmed by 3 bases and 6 bases, with 21 bases remaining between them. Germline loops: CDR1 SGHRS, CDR2 YFSETQ. This CDR3 has 16 residues. The CDR3 DNA reads as TGCGCCAGCAGCTCGCCGGATAAAAGTGTCAGGGCTGAAGCTTTCTTT. This codes for CASSSPDKSVRAEAFF.

The chain employs TRBV28 and TRBJ1-2, with TRBD1 matching 8 bases. CDR1 MDHEN and CDR2 SYDVKM come from the germline V gene. The CDR3 length is 16 residues. Germline trimming cut 5 bases from V and 5 bases from J; bases unmatched to any gene: 13. The CDR3: CASSTLSTGEGYGYTF. DNA of the CDR3: TGTGCCAGCAGTACCCTTTCGACAGGGGAGGGGTATGGCTACACCTTC.

The chain is built from TRBV5-6 and TRBJ1-6; D is unresolved. Germline V CDR1 and CDR2: SGHDT, YYEEEE. This CDR3 contains 13 residues. V was cut by 4 bases and J by 10 bases, with 12 bases left in between. CDR3 loop: CASSPILGSPLHF. The CDR3 bases are TGTGCCAGCAGCCCTATTCTTGGATCACCCCTCCACTTT.

CDR3 loop: CASSHRGLSGTSYNEQFF. CDR3 bases: TGTGCCAGCAGCCACCGGGGCCTCAGCGGTACCTCCTACAATGAGCAGTTCTTC. The chain recombines TRBV7-8 with TRBJ2-1, with D perhaps matching TRBD1 or TRBD2 (5 bases each). This CDR3 spans 18 amino acids. Trimming took 5 bases from V and 0 from J, leaving 20 bases between them. Germline V gives CDR1 SGHVS, CDR2 FQNEAQ.

The rearrangement links TRBV9 to TRBJ2-1, with a tentative D call TRBD1 (5 bases). The CDR3 contains 14 residues. Looked up from germline, CDR1 is SGDLS and CDR2 is YYNGEE. Trimming removed 2 bases at V and 7 bases at J, with 13 bases between. The DNA of the CDR3 is TGTGCCAGCAGCGTTGGGCCAGGGAATAATGAGCAGTTCTTC. Amino acid sequence: CASSVGPGNNEQFF. The full variable domain, completed using reference TRBV9 and TRBJ2-1, is DSGVTQTPKHLITATGQRVTLRCSPRSGDLSVYWYQQSLDQGLQFLIQYYNGEERAKGNILERFSAQQFPDLHSELNLSSLELGDSALYFCASSVGPGNNEQFFGPGTRLTVL.

The J gene is TRBJ1-5, the V gene TRBV10-1, with D possibly matching TRBD1 (6 bases). The germline gives CDR1 WNHNN, CDR2 SYGVQD (reference sequence). This CDR3 is 11 amino acids long. In nucleotides, the CDR3 is TGCGCAGGGGGAAGTCATCAGCCCCAGCATTTT. The encoded protein is CAGGSHQPQHF.